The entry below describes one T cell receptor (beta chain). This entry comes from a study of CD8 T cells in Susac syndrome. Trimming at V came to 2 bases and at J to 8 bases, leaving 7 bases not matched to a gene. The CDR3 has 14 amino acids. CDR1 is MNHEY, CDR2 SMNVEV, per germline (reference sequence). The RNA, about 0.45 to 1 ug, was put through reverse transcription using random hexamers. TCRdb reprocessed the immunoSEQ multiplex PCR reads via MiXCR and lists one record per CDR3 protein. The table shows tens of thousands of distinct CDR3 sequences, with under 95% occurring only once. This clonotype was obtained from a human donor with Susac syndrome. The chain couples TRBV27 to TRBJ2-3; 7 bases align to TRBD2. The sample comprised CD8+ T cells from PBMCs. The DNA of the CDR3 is TGTGCCAGCAGTTTACGGCGGGAGCGGGGTACGCAGTATTTT. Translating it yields CASSLRRERGTQYF.